This T cell receptor beta chain was sequenced for a study of chemoradiotherapy in HPV16-positive cancers. Study-wide findings and caveats: The functional HPV-specific definition rests on just a couple of HPV16-positive patients. Candidate HPV-specific clones and E7-related TCR motifs grew in tumor during treatment.

Trimming took 3 bases from V and 0 from J; bases not matched to a gene: 13. Germline values: CDR1 LNHDA, CDR2 SQIVND (reference sequence). This CDR3 has 18 amino acids. Only in-frame clones appear in the TCRdb table, and some are missing; sequencing was by immunoSEQ multiplex PCR. Among roughly 34,000 clones listed, just under 80% were seen once. Remarks on this clone: Its antigen is not known.

Material: blood, obtained from a patient who underwent chemoradiotherapy. J is TRBJ1-2 and V is TRBV19, with TRBD1 matching 7 bases. The receptor comes from a human donor with HPV-associated anogenital cancer. CDR3 sequence reads: CASSIKIQTGRANYGYTF. The CDR3 DNA reads as TGTGCCAGTAGTATCAAGATACAGACAGGGAGAGCTAACTATGGCTACACCTTC.